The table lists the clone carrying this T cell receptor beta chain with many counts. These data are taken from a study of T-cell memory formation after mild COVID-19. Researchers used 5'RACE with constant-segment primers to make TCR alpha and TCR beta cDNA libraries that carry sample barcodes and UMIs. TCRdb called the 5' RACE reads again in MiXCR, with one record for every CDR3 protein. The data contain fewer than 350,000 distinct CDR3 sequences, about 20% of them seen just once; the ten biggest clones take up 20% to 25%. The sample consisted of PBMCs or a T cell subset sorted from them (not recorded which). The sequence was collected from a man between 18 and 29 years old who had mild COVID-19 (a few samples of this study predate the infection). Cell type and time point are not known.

This chain's CDR3 is CASSQGGTGGREQYF. In DNA, the CDR3 is TGTGCCAGCAGCCAGGGGGGGACAGGGGGTCGCGAGCAGTACTTC. V is TRBV5-4 and J is TRBJ2-7; 11 bases fit TRBD1. The ends lost 4 bases at V and 6 bases at J; junction bases unmatched: 9. From germline, CDR1 is SGHNT and CDR2 YYREEE (reference sequence). The CDR3 has 15 amino acids.